This T cell receptor beta chain was recorded in a study of T cell repertoires in cytomegalovirus infection. TCRdb re-derived calls from the reads in MiXCR, one entry per CDR3 protein. The sample holds approximately 140,000 distinct CDR3 sequences, 20% to 30% seen once. As regards this clonotype: What it binds is not known.

Sequencing was done on a sample of PBMCs, sequenced either directly or after in vitro stimulation (not recorded which). The TCR sequence derives from a human donor in good health (CMV status not recorded). Some clones in this sample may be carry-over from other donors' samples.

CDR3 sequence: CASSFDGGKNIQYF. In DNA form, the CDR3 reads TGTGCCAGCAGCTTTGATGGGGGCAAAAACATTCAGTACTTC. The rearrangement links TRBV7-9 to TRBJ2-4; either TRBD1 or TRBD2 may supply D (5 bases each). The length of the CDR3 is 14 residues. From germline, CDR1 is SEHNR and CDR2 FQNEAQ (reference sequence). Between the trimmed V and J ends, which lost 3 bases and 3 bases, there was a span of 9 bases.